A selection of T cell receptor beta chains follows, all from one sample in a study of shared clonotypes between healthy human individuals. Measured with immunoSEQ multiplex PCR; TCRdb has only the in-frame clones, and not every one. The table has about 2 million clones, about 94% seen once; the top ten hold 0.9% to 1.3%. What was sequenced was naive CD8+ T cells sorted from blood. The receptors were gathered from a young man in good health. The CDR3 runs from the conserved cysteine through the conserved F or W. The order of the fields is D gene, clone size, V gene, J gene, CDR3 protein, CDR3 DNA. A D gene is named only where the DNA matches it firmly. The size entry is marked missing in some rows and otherwise reads once, few, many or a size class.

-	-	TRBV30	TRBJ1-5	CAWSPGQSSNQPQHF	TGTGCCTGGAGCCCCGGACAGAGTAGCAATCAGCCCCAGCATTTT
-	once	TRBV9	TRBJ2-6	CASSLGGSGANVLTF	TGTGCCAGCAGCCTAGGAGGCTCTGGGGCCAACGTCCTGACTTTC
TRBD1	-	TRBV4-1	TRBJ2-7	CASSQLHRGTGEQYF	TGCGCCAGCAGCCAACTGCACAGGGGAACAGGGGAGCAGTACTTC
-	-	TRBV5-1	TRBJ2-7	CASSLVHPYEQYF	TGCGCCAGCAGCTTGGTACACCCTTACGAGCAGTACTTC
TRBD1	-	TRBV6-5	TRBJ2-7	CASSLDRAYEQYF	TGTGCCAGCAGCCTCGACAGGGCCTACGAGCAGTACTTC
TRBD1	-	TRBV27	TRBJ1-1	CASSFGTGEAFF	TGTGCCAGCAGTTTCGGGACAGGTGAAGCTTTCTTT
-	-	TRBV7-9	TRBJ2-1	CASSRLAPGDNEQFF	TGTGCCAGCAGCCGACTAGCTCCAGGGGACAATGAGCAGTTCTTC
-	-	TRBV5-4	TRBJ2-7	CASSSDTYEQYF	TGTGCCAGCAGCTCAGATACCTACGAGCAGTACTTC
-	-	TRBV5-1	TRBJ1-3	CASSLEGGSGNTIYF	TGCGCCAGCAGCTTGGAAGGGGGCTCTGGAAACACCATATATTTT
-	few	TRBV20-1	TRBJ1-2	CSARDGDYTF	TGCAGTGCTAGGGACGGTGACTACACCTTC
-	-	TRBV27	TRBJ2-1	CASGSGTGNEQFF	TGTGCCAGCGGCTCCGGGACTGGCAATGAGCAGTTCTTC
TRBD1	-	TRBV7-9	TRBJ1-2	CASSLGQGASYGYTF	TGTGCCAGCAGCTTAGGACAGGGGGCGTCCTATGGCTACACCTTC
TRBD2	-	TRBV27	TRBJ2-7	CASSLAGGPNEQYF	TGTGCCAGCAGTTTAGCGGGGGGGCCGAATGAGCAGTACTTC
-	-	TRBV30	TRBJ1-2	CAWSPDAAYYGYTF	TGTGCCTGGAGTCCCGACGCAGCCTACTATGGCTACACCTTC
-	-	TRBV2	TRBJ2-2	CASSEGPRGGELFF	TGTGCCAGCAGTGAAGGCCCTCGTGGCGGGGAGCTGTTTTTT
-	-	TRBV27	TRBJ1-5	CASSLSMAGMGQPQHF	TGTGCCAGCAGTTTATCGATGGCAGGGATGGGTCAGCCCCAGCATTTT
TRBD2	-	TRBV13	TRBJ2-2	CASSLDGGSSTGELFF	TGTGCCAGCAGCTTAGATGGCGGGAGCAGCACCGGGGAGCTGTTTTTT
TRBD1	few	TRBV4-1	TRBJ1-6	CASSQVFGQGNSPLHF	TGCGCCAGCAGCCAAGTCTTCGGACAGGGAAATTCACCCCTCCACTTT
-	-	TRBV4-1	TRBJ1-2	CASSQDRLANYGYTF	TGCGCCAGCAGCCAAGATCGTCTAGCTAACTATGGCTACACCTTC
-	-	TRBV2	TRBJ2-7	CATVWDKQYF	TGTGCCACCGTCTGGGACAAGCAGTACTTC
-	-	TRBV6-1	TRBJ2-2	CASPGHSTGELFF	TGTGCCAGCCCGGGACATAGCACCGGGGAGCTGTTTTTT
-	-	TRBV6-5	TRBJ1-1	CASSYPGEGGTEAFF	TGTGCCAGCAGTTACCCCGGCGAGGGCGGCACTGAAGCTTTCTTT
-	-	TRBV2	TRBJ1-2	CASSGTVWDGYTF	TGTGCCAGCAGTGGGACGGTATGGGATGGCTACACCTTC
-	-	TRBV29-1	TRBJ1-2	CSVVKAAGPYGYTF	TGCAGCGTTGTTAAGGCGGCAGGCCCCTATGGCTACACCTTC
-	-	TRBV5-6	TRBJ2-7	CASSLQAEQYF	TGTGCCAGCAGCTTACAGGCTGAGCAGTACTTC
-	-	TRBV13	TRBJ2-7	CASTLQGSAWEQYF	TGTGCCAGCACCCTACAGGGTTCTGCGTGGGAGCAGTACTTC
-	-	TRBV2	TRBJ2-7	CASLAGRIPYEQYF	TGTGCCAGCCTGGCGGGACGGATACCCTACGAGCAGTACTTC
-	-	TRBV11-2	TRBJ2-7	CASSLEGLAGYEQYF	TGTGCCAGCAGCTTAGAGGGCCTAGCAGGCTACGAGCAGTACTTC
TRBD2	-	TRBV13	TRBJ2-7	CASSSTSDGYEQYF	TGTGCCAGCAGCTCGACTAGCGATGGCTACGAGCAGTACTTC